The 26 T cell receptor beta chains presented below share a single source sample, sequenced in a study of Ad26.COV2.S vaccination and SARS-CoV-2 variants. As for treatment: roughly 19 received Ad26.COV2.S at low or high dose, single or two shots; about five received placebo; per-sample allocation not given. Specimens were obtained on day 63 following the first vaccine or placebo injection. Sequencing used immunoSEQ multiplex PCR; TCRdb keeps in-frame clones, though not all of them. Counted here are about 320,000 clones, around 84% occurring once; the ten biggest clones make up approximately 1.9%. The material was peripheral blood, obtained in a trial of Ad26.COV2.S vaccine versus placebo. These receptors came from a person between 18 and 65 years old who received the Ad26.COV2.S COVID-19 vaccine or a placebo.

The chain joins TRBV6-5 to TRBJ2-3; 7 bases are a match to TRBD2. The V and J ends lost 4 bases and 4 bases, in that order; junction bases with no gene match: 8. CDR1 is MNHEY, CDR2 SVGAGI, per germline. This CDR3 is 15 amino acids long. The CDR3 sequence: CASSSGGSFPDTQYF. CDR3 in DNA: TGTGCCAGCAGTTCGGGGGGTTCTTTCCCAGATACGCAGTATTTT.

This chain links TRBV9 with TRBJ2-2; TRBD2 might be the D (7 bases). V was pared by 0 bases and J by 9 bases, with 15 bases between. The CDR3 runs 15 residues. CDR1 and CDR2 from the germline V gene are SGDLS and YYNGEE. The CDR3 DNA reads TGTGCCAGCAGCGTAGCTACGGGGGGACACCGGGAGCTGTTTTTT. Translated: CASSVATGGHRELFF.

The chain carries TRBV4-1 and TRBJ1-5, with D uncertain. The CDR3 extends over 16 amino acids. With 1 base removed from V and 5 bases from J, the gap between germline ends came to 15 bases. Per germline, CDR1 MGHRA and CDR2 YSYEKL. The CDR3, as DNA: TGCGCCAGCAGCCAAGCCCTGACACGGAGCGATCAGCCCCAGCATTTT. Encoded protein: CASSQALTRSDQPQHF.

The V and J genes are TRBV6-4 and TRBJ1-5; D gene unclear. The V and J ends lost 3 bases and 7 bases respectively, with 10 bases between them. The CDR3 has 13 residues. The germline V gene encodes CDR1 MRHNA and CDR2 SNTAGT. CDR3 nucleotides: TGTGCCAGCAGTGAGACGGGTGGACAGCCCCAGCATTTT. This encodes CASSETGGQPQHF.

The chain joins TRBV7-2 to TRBJ2-7; D is perhaps TRBD1 (6 bases). The CDR3 loop spans 15 amino acids. In germline, CDR1 is SGHTA, CDR2 FQGNSA. V gave up 4 bases and J gave up 0 bases, with 13 bases separating them. The CDR3 nucleotides are TGTGCCAGCAGCTATCCAGGGGCTCGCTCCTACGAGCAGTACTTC. The encoded protein is CASSYPGARSYEQYF.

This rearrangement joins TRBV12-1 to TRBJ1-4; the table's D call of TRBD1 was not tested on the DNA. TRBV12-1 is described as a pseudogene. The CDR3 runs 16 residues. CDR3 bases: TGTGCCAGCAGCTTAGAACACAGGGGAACTAATGAAAAACTGTTTTTT. This sequence encodes CASSLEHRGTNEKLFF.

The chain uses TRBV10-3 and TRBJ1-5; D is unresolved. V shed 3 bases and J shed 1 base, with 10 bases lying between them. Germline assignment: CDR1 ENHRY and CDR2 SYGVKD. The CDR3 covers 15 residues. The CDR3 nucleotides read TGTGCCATCAGTGAAGTCAGAGAGAGCAATCAGCCCCAGCATTTT. Translation: CAISEVRESNQPQHF.

The chain employs TRBV6-1 and TRBJ2-7, with 9 positions matching TRBD2. Per germline, CDR1 MNHNS and CDR2 SASEGT. This CDR3 has 16 amino acids. The trim removed 4 bases at V and 6 bases at J, leaving 13 bases unmatched. The CDR3 coding sequence is TGTGCCAGCAGTGTTGGCGGGGGGGGGCCGAGGAGCGAGCAGTACTTC. As protein: CASSVGGGGPRSEQYF.

This chain connects TRBV18 to TRBJ1-5, with a weak D call TRBD1 (6 bases). Trimming took 5 bases from V and 7 from J, leaving 21 bases between them. The CDR3 is 16 amino acids. The germline gives CDR1 KGHSH, CDR2 LQKENI. The CDR3 is CASSSLPRGARQPQHF. In DNA form, the CDR3 reads TGTGCCAGCTCATCCCTTCCCCGGGGGGCTCGGCAGCCCCAGCATTTT. Full variable domain (rest looked up from reference TRBV18 and TRBJ1-5): NAGVMQNPRHLVRRRGQEARLRCSPMKGHSHVYWYRQLPEEGLKFMVYLQKENIIDESGMPKERFSAEFPKEGPSILRIQQVVRGDSAAYFCASSSLPRGARQPQHFGDGTRLSIL.

The chain links TRBV9 to TRBJ2-5; TRBD2 matches 7 bases. With V trimmed by 4 bases and J by 5 bases, 2 bases remained unmatched. CDR1 is SGDLS and CDR2 is YYNGEE in the germline V gene. The CDR3 spans 12 residues. The CDR3 loop is CASSFSGETQYF. CDR3 coding DNA: TGTGCCAGCAGCTTTAGCGGGGAGACCCAGTACTTC.

The rearrangement joins TRBV7-9 to TRBJ2-3; D is undetermined. Germline CDR1 is SEHNR and CDR2 is FQNEAQ (reference sequence). V was clipped by 2 bases and J by 3 bases, with 9 bases between them. The CDR3 is 14 residues long. As DNA, the CDR3 is TGTGCCAGCAGCTTATTGATGCGGACAGATACGCAGTATTTT. As protein: CASSLLMRTDTQYF. The full variable domain, rest sourced from reference TRBV7-9 and TRBJ2-3, is DTGVSQNPRHKITKRGQNVTFRCDPISEHNRLYWYRQTLGQGPEFLTYFQNEAQLEKSRLLSDRFSAERPKGSFSTLEIQRTEQGDSAMYLCASSLLMRTDTQYFGPGTRLTVL.

The chain has TRBV27 and TRBJ2-2; TRBD2 agrees at 11 bases. CDR3 length: 18 amino acids. Germline trimming cut 1 base from V and 4 bases from J; bases unmatched to any gene: 8. Germline V gene sequence: CDR1 MNHEY, CDR2 SMNVEV (reference sequence). The CDR3 region has the DNA TGTGCCAGCAGTTTATTAGGGCGAACTAGCGGGGGCACCGGGGAGCTGTTTTTT. This codes for CASSLLGRTSGGTGELFF.

This clone was recorded only once. The V and J genes are TRBV12-5 and TRBJ2-3; TRBD2 matches 14 bases. The CDR3 loop spans 16 amino acids. Germline V CDR1 and CDR2: LGHNT, FRNRAP. V lost 4 bases, J lost 1 base, and 1 base stayed unmatched. Written as DNA, the CDR3 is TGTGCTAGTGGTTCGGGACTAGCGGGGGGCACAGATACGCAGTATTTT. This encodes CASGSGLAGGTDTQYF.

The V gene is TRBV7-9, the J gene TRBJ2-1; D may be TRBD1 (6 bases). Germline V gene data show CDR1 as SEHNR and CDR2 as FQNEAQ (reference sequence). The length of the CDR3 is 15 residues. The V and J ends lost 3 bases and 7 bases respectively, with 16 bases between them. CDR3 in amino acids: CASSLGGQNQNEQFF. CDR3 in DNA: TGTGCCAGCAGCTTGGGCGGACAGAATCAGAATGAGCAGTTCTTC.

The gene calls are TRBV30 and TRBJ1-3; D ambiguous. Germline CDR1 GTSNPN, CDR2 SVGIG (reference sequence). With 0 bases removed from V and 0 bases from J, the gap between germline ends came to 9 bases. The CDR3 is 15 residues long. The CDR3 loop is CAWSVNTLSGNTIYF. CDR3 in DNA: TGTGCCTGGAGTGTAAACACTCTCTCTGGAAACACCATATATTTT.

The chain uses TRBV7-2 and TRBJ2-1, with 8 bases fitting TRBD2. The CDR3 totals 15 residues. Germline values: CDR1 SGHTA, CDR2 FQGNSA. After removal of 4 bases from V and 4 bases from J, the junction contained 6 bases not matched to a gene. The CDR3 here is CASSSGAGVYNEQFF. Written as DNA, the CDR3 is TGTGCCAGCAGCTCCGGAGCGGGGGTATACAATGAGCAGTTCTTC.

The CDR3 nucleotides are TGTGCCAGCTCACCACTGCTACAGGGGGCTGGGGCCAACGTCCTGACTTTC. Its translation is CASSPLLQGAGANVLTF. This chain connects TRBV18 to TRBJ2-6; 8 bases match TRBD1. From germline, CDR1 is KGHSH and CDR2 LQKENI. The CDR3 has 17 residues. The ends lost 1 base at V and 2 bases at J; junction bases unmatched: 4.

The chain employs TRBV27 and TRBJ2-6; perhaps TRBD1 as D (5 bases). The V and J ends lost 2 bases and 4 bases respectively, with 9 bases between them. Germline V gives CDR1 MNHEY, CDR2 SMNVEV (reference sequence). CDR3 length: 15 residues. CDR3 bases: TGTGCCAGCAGTTTACTAGGGGTGGGGGCCAACGTCCTGACTTTC. It codes for CASSLLGVGANVLTF.

The chain has TRBV9 and TRBJ1-6; D is unclear. The germline V gene has CDR1 SGDLS and CDR2 YYNGEE. The CDR3 extends over 14 amino acids. The V and J ends lost 0 bases and 8 bases respectively, with 9 bases between them. CDR3 nucleotide sequence: TGTGCCAGCAGCGTAGAGGGAGGAGATTCACCCCTCCACTTT. Its translation: CASSVEGGDSPLHF.

The CDR3, as DNA: TGTGCCAGCAGCCCAGGACAGGGGGGCAAAGAGACCCAGTACTTC. Amino acids: CASSPGQGGKETQYF. The chain couples TRBV9 to TRBJ2-5, with 10 bases identical to TRBD1. The CDR3 has 15 amino acids. In germline, CDR1 is SGDLS, CDR2 YYNGEE. V shed 4 bases and J 3 bases; nucleotides not matched to a gene: 6.

The gene calls are TRBV5-5 and TRBJ2-2; 9 bases match TRBD1. J was trimmed by 5 bases and V by 4 bases; bases with no gene match: 6. The CDR3 covers 15 residues. Germline CDR1 reads SGHKS; CDR2 reads YYEKEE (reference sequence). The chain's CDR3 is CASSRTGAATGELFF. CDR3 nucleotides: TGTGCCAGCAGCCGGACAGGGGCTGCTACCGGGGAGCTGTTTTTT.

A single count supports this clone. The chain joins TRBV7-2 to TRBJ2-3; no reliable D call. The CDR3 length is 13 residues. Trimming removed 2 bases from V and 4 bases from J, with 7 bases in between. The V gene's germline CDR1 is SGHTA and CDR2 FQGNSA. CDR3 loop: CASSLRVSDTQYF. For the CDR3, the DNA is TGTGCCAGCAGCTTAAGGGTCTCAGATACGCAGTATTTT.

The J gene is TRBJ1-2, the V gene TRBV9, with D unresolved. Germline V gene data show CDR1 as SGDLS and CDR2 as YYNGEE. The V and J ends lost 4 bases and 8 bases respectively, with 21 bases between them. CDR3 length equals 15 residues. This CDR3 is CASSSEQGRTGGYTF. In DNA, the CDR3 is TGTGCCAGCAGCTCAGAACAAGGTCGCACGGGAGGCTACACCTTC.

The sample holds one count of this clone. The V call is TRBV30, the J call TRBJ1-5, with TRBD1 matching 7 bases. V shed 8 bases, J shed 5 bases, and the junction held 9 bases outside the gene matches. The germline V gene has CDR1 GTSNPN and CDR2 SVGIG (reference sequence). This CDR3 region has 13 residues. CDR3 residues: CAVDRVGDQPQHF. CDR3 nucleotide sequence: TGTGCCGTAGACAGGGTTGGGGATCAGCCCCAGCATTTT.

The chain is built from TRBV13 and TRBJ1-1; TRBD1 aligns across 11 bases. CDR1 and CDR2 from the germline V gene are PRHDT and FYEKMQ (reference sequence). The CDR3 is 17 amino acids. V lost 5 bases, J lost 4 bases, and 12 bases stayed unmatched. CDR3: CASSPGQGAGLATEAFF. CDR3 sequence (DNA): TGTGCCAGCAGCCCAGGACAGGGGGCAGGGTTGGCCACTGAAGCTTTCTTT.

This chain links TRBV5-1 with TRBJ2-5; 10 bases map to TRBD1. V shed 7 bases and J 1 base; nucleotides not matched to a gene: 7. The CDR3 length is 15 residues. The V gene's germline CDR1 is SGHRS and CDR2 YFSETQ. The CDR3 is CASSRGTGAQETQYF. CDR3 DNA sequence: TGCGCCAGCTCACGCGGGACAGGGGCCCAAGAGACCCAGTACTTC.